This note documents a single T cell receptor beta chain sequence. What antigen it recognizes has not been identified. Base qualities are not provided; no much larger clone lies one nucleotide away. The data were obtained in a study of cytomegalovirus exposure and HLA in healthy donors (TCRdb year 2017). Background on the whole study: An earlier analysis of roughly 570 of the donors reported over 250 Gb of sequence data and 117 million unique TCR beta sequences obtained from roughly 170 million T cells. An early release that covered more than 550 HLA-typed donors contained approximately 320 gigabases of sequencing data and 80 million or so unique TCR sequences. The genetic ancestry cluster associated with self-reported Caucasian donors included about 81% of the roughly 360 genotyped donors. The study was designed to test whether signatures of past pathogen exposure could be identified by cataloging public T cell receptors. The study profiled the T cell repertoires of some 610 subjects by immunosequencing and related them to cytomegalovirus serostatus. Along with the approximately 650-subject first cohort, a separate validation cohort of over a hundred different subjects was used. High-throughput TCR immunosequencing, statistical association of individual TCRs with disease status, and machine learning were combined to predict cytomegalovirus infection status. A later analysis re-examined previously published TCR beta repertoires from hundreds of donors and added high-resolution HLA genotyping to investigate patterns of TCR occurrence. Rather than using new phenotypic data, the later analysis identified candidate immune exposures from TCR beta sequences and from how often those sequences occurred across donors. In an earlier analysis of 587 of the donors, high-throughput TCR beta sequencing was used to judge whether each TCR beta V gene segment behaved as functional or pseudogenic. Donor age, sex, ethnicity and CMV serostatus were compiled alongside the repertoire data. In a later genetic analysis, genome-wide SNP genotypes for about 65% of the roughly 670 donors were used, and that subset was treated as a discovery cohort. All discovery cohort repertoires had been generated using a single sequencing platform. HLA typing covered class I and class II loci at four-digit resolution. The number of typed donors differed by locus: 629-630 for A, B, C, DRB1 and DQB1; 522 for DQA1; around 610 for DPA1; and about 450 for DPB1. Roughly five DR-DQ haplotypes were treated as single units for association and clustering because of strong linkage in the cohort. Across roughly 420 genotyped donors of the cohort, an average of roughly 250,000 unique TCR beta nucleotide sequences per donor were sequenced, and approximately 19% of those sequences were non-productive.

Study-wide conclusions, independent of this receptor: A group of highly shared sequence variants was considered likely to be a technical artifact of the sequencing pipeline. Correlated functional status among segregating V segments might reflect linkage disequilibrium, but an unknown experimental factor could not be ruled out. A later genetic analysis reported fewer N-insertions in productive TCRs among donors in an Asian-associated ancestry cluster than the roughly 700-donor mean. A further reported finding was that TCR beta sequences accurately predicted the HLA-A and HLA-B alleles for most subjects in the first cohort. Strong co-occurrence of HLA alleles, especially DR and DQ, made assigning TCR associations to individual alleles difficult. In a later analysis, several top co-occurrence clusters were reported to appear linked to parvovirus B19, influenza, CMV and Epstein-Barr virus. The presence/absence analyses assumed that sequencing depth was roughly uniform across donors, and that assumption may not be true. Across donors, most TCR sequences were observed very rarely, whereas some public TCRs were present in many individuals. The authors suggested that the approach could potentially be generalized to other disease states and immunological phenotypes. In a later analysis, most CMV-associated TCR beta chains were found to appear HLA-restricted, with HLA associations seemingly driven largely by CMV exposure. Over 15 rarely observed V segments, including chromosome 9 orphons, were excluded from the earlier analysis of several hundred of the donors because counts were too low. V-gene and J-gene trimming of TCR beta chains was associated with a missense DCLRE1C variant in a later genetic analysis, and the association was replicated in an independent cohort. At a false discovery rate of 0.05, a later analysis linked fewer than 20,000 TCR beta sequences to specific HLA alleles. A later analysis found that TCR association rates varied across HLA loci, with DRB1 alleles showing the most associated TCRs and HLA-C alleles the fewest. A total of around 150 TCR beta chains were listed by the study as associated with cytomegalovirus. In an earlier analysis of approximately 590 of the donors, most TCR beta V segments appeared in productive rearrangements about 87% or about 30% of the time, broadly matching IMGT annotations. In this cohort, only TCR beta chains were sequenced, and detectable features were limited by the absence of alpha or paired-chain data. In both the original and validation cohorts, the classifier was reported to diagnose cytomegalovirus status with high specificity and sensitivity. Because HLA typing was missing for some donors at each locus, association tests included only the typed subset. A few of the identified cytomegalovirus-associated TCR beta chains were confirmed in vitro to be specific for cytomegalovirus antigens. Compared with equally common non-associated chains, HLA-associated TCR beta chains in a later analysis were more clonally expanded and had lower generation probabilities. CMV serostatus was the only immune exposure information available for the cohort.

The library was generated by the immunoSEQ multiplex PCR assay. For the multiplex PCR, a mixture combining 60 forward primers for TCR Vbeta segments and 13 reverse primers for TCR Jbeta segments was used. The CDR3 region of rearranged TCR beta genes was amplified from genomic DNA by a multiplex PCR assay. The amplified TCR beta libraries were sequenced on the Illumina HiSeq System as 87-base-pair reads. Per the source publication's procedure: A later analysis tallied around 87 million unique TCR beta chains across the 666 repertoires, and about 12 million of those chains were shared by two or more donors. To remove PCR and sequencing errors, raw reads were error-corrected and collapsed into unique sequences using a nearest-neighbor algorithm that merged closely related sequences. CDR3 sequences were aligned to IMGT reference sequences to assign V, D and J gene segments. For a sequence to be retained, at least a six-nucleotide match to both a V gene segment and a J gene segment was required. Rearrangements were called productive when the CDR3 lacked stop codons and stayed in frame with V and J; all others were non-productive. CDR3 was defined by IMGT convention, running from the second conserved V-encoded cysteine to the conserved J-encoded phenylalanine. The earlier analysis of about 610 of the donors excluded any sequence lacking an unambiguous match to a single V gene segment. An earlier analysis of fewer than 750 of the donors called V segments functional above 56.7% productive rearrangements and segregating when the between-donor standard deviation exceeded 5%. A statistical classification framework was built to diagnose cytomegalovirus status from the catalog of TCR beta chain sequences. In a later analysis, V and J genes were assigned by comparing TCR nucleotide sequences against IMGT/GENE-DB human TR gene sequences. The TCRdist pipeline was used in a later analysis to assign CDR3 sequences and most-parsimonious VDJ recombination scenarios. In a later analysis, each TCR beta chain was defined by its CDR3 amino acid sequence together with its V-gene family, and reads lacking a unique V-gene family were excluded. In a later analysis, approximately 640 highly shared, low-generation-probability nucleotide sequences were removed to address suspected cross-contamination and a sequencing artifact. A later analysis calculated a clonal expansion index for each public chain from normalized within-repertoire ranks of inferred template counts. In a later analysis, generation probabilities were computed using a VDJ recombination model fitted to out-of-frame rearrangements, and the results were checked against IGoR. A later analysis scored TCR-TCR, TCR-HLA and TCR-CMV co-occurrence with hypergeometric tests, applying a repertoire-size bias correction to TCR pairs. To estimate false discovery rates, a later analysis permuted the HLA or CMV assignments 20 times. A later analysis grouped co-occurring TCRs with DBSCAN, adding TCRdist sequence similarity when clustering within HLA-allele-positive subsets. Repertoires with fewer than 30,000 or more than 120,000 public chains, plus five repertoires with anomalous nucleotide sharing, were excluded from co-occurrence clustering. TCRdb provides this immuneACCESS table in a form limited to in-frame rearrangements. Some clones are lacking; in checked studies, under half of them reflect an unresolved V gene, and why the rest are absent is not known. V, J and clone size are those of that table, while D and trimming were read from the DNA. Counted in this sample were approximately 190,000 clones; about 77% of them appeared once. Of the sample, under 7% falls within the top ten clones.

In total, approximately 700 healthy bone marrow donors made up the cohort. Cohort members were all nominally healthy when sampled, although unrecorded immune exposures were likely present. The donor was CMV seropositive and was included in the group of almost 300 seropositive cohort members. A peripheral blood sample was provided by each donor, and peripheral blood mononuclear cells were used for TCR beta sequencing. Genomic DNA was extracted from the blood cell samples with the Qiagen DNeasy Blood Extraction Kit. Sample: PBMCs. This sequence was found in a woman in her twenties or thirties in good health and CMV-seropositive.

The CDR3 has the sequence CASSSDPGQVNFNEQFF. The nucleotide sequence reads as follows: TGCGCCAGCAGCTCCGACCCTGGACAGGTTAACTTCAATGAGCAGTTCTTC. The chain couples TRBV5-1 to TRBJ2-1, and 7 junction bases match TRBD1. The CDR3, from cysteine to phenylalanine, totals 17 residues. The read is trimmed to its CDR3 DNA, 51 bases read in frame from base 1. CDR1 and CDR2 (SGHRS, YFSETQ) derive from the germline V gene. Trimming takes 3 bases off V and 6 bases off J; junction bases not matched to a gene: 15.